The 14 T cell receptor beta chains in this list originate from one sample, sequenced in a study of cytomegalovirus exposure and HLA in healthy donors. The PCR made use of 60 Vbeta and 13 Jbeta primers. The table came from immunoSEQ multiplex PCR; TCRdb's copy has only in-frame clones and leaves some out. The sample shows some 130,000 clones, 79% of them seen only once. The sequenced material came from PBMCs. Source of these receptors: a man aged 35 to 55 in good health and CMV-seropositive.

The DNA for the CDR3 is TGCAGCGCCGTATCCAGCGTGAATGAGCAGTTCTTC. It is translated as CSAVSSVNEQFF. The gene calls are TRBV29-1 and TRBJ2-1; D is undetermined. CDR1 and CDR2 from the germline V gene are SQVTM and ANQGSEA. The CDR3 is 12 amino acids. The V end lost 7 bases, the J end lost 7 bases, and 14 bases lay between the germline ends.

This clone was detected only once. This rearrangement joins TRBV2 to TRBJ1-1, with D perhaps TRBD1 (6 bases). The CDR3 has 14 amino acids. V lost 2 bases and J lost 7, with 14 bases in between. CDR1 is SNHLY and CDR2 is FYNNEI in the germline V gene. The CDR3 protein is CASSERGWHNEAFF. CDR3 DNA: TGTGCCAGCAGTGAAAGGGGGTGGCATAATGAAGCTTTCTTT.

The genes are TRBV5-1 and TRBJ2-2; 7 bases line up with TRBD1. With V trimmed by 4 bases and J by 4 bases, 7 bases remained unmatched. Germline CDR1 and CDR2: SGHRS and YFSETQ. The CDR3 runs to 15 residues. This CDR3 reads CASSTDRVPTGELFF. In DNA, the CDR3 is TGCGCCAGCAGCACAGACAGGGTTCCCACCGGGGAGCTGTTTTTT.

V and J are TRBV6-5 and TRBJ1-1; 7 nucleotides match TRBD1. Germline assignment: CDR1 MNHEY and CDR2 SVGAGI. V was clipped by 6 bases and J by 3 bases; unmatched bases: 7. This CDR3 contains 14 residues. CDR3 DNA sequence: TGTGCCAGCAGCTCGACAGGGAGGTACACTGAAGCTTTCTTT. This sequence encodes CASSSTGRYTEAFF.

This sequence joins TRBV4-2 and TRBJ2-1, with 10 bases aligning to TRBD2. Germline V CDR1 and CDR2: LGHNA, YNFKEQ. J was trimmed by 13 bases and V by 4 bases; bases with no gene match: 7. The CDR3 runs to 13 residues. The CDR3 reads CASSPPGLAPQFF. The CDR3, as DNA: TGTGCCAGCAGCCCCCCGGGACTAGCGCCCCAGTTCTTC.

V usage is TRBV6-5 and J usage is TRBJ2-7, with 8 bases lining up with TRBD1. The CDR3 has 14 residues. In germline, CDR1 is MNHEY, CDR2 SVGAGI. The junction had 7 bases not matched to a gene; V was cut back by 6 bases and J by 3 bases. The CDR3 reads CASSTNGQGYEQYF. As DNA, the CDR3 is TGTGCCAGCAGCACGAACGGACAGGGCTACGAGCAGTACTTC.

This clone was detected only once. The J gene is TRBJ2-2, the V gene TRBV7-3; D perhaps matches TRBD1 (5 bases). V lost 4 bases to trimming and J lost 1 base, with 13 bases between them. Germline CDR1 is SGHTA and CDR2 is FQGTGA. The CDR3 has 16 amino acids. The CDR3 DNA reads TGTGCCAGCAGCTCCGACAGACTCCGGAACACCGGGGAGCTGTTTTTT. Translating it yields CASSSDRLRNTGELFF.

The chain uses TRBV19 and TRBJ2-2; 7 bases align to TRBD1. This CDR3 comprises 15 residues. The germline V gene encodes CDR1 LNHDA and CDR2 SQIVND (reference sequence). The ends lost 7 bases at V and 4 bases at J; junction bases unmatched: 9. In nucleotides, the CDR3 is TGTGCCAGTATTTCTTGGGCAGGGGGCACCGGGGAGCTGTTTTTT. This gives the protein CASISWAGGTGELFF.

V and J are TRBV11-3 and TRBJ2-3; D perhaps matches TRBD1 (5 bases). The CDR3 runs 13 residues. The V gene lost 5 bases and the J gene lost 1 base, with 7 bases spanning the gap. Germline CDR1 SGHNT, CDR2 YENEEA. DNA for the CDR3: TGTGCCAGCAGCCTGACAGGCACAGATACGCAGTATTTT. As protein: CASSLTGTDTQYF.

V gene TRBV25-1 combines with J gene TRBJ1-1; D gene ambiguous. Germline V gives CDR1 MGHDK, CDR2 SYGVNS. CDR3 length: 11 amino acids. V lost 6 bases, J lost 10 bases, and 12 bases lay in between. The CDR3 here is CASRDSGGAFF. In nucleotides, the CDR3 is TGTGCCAGCAGGGACTCGGGTGGAGCTTTCTTT.

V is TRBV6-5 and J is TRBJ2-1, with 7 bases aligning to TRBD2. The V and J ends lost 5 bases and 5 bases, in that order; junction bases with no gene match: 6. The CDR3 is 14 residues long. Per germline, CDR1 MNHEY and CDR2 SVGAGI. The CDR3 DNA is TGTGCCAGCAGTCCCAGCGGGGAGAACAATGAGCAGTTCTTC. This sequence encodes CASSPSGENNEQFF.

The CDR3 region is CASSRVNTEAFF. CDR3 DNA sequence: TGTGCCAGCAGCCGAGTTAACACTGAAGCTTTCTTT. J is TRBJ1-1 and V is TRBV7-9; D is unclear. Trimming took 5 bases from V and 2 from J, leaving 6 bases between them. Germline CDR1 reads SEHNR; CDR2 reads FQNEAQ (reference sequence). This CDR3 has 12 amino acids.

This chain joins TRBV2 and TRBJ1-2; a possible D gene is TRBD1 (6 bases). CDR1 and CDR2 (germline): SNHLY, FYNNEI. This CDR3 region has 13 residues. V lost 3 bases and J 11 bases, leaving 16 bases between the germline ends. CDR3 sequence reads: CASSEKQGPLYTF. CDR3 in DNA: TGTGCCAGCAGTGAGAAACAGGGTCCTCTTTACACCTTC.

CDR3 DNA: TGTGCCAGCAGCCTAGAGGGACAGGGAAATTTAAAGCAGTACTTC. This codes for CASSLEGQGNLKQYF. The rearrangement uses TRBV28 and TRBJ2-7; 9 nucleotides match TRBD1. Trimming at V came to 6 bases and at J to 8 bases, leaving 14 bases not matched to a gene. This CDR3 is built from 15 residues. Germline V lookup: CDR1 MDHEN, CDR2 SYDVKM.